Following are 14 T cell receptor beta chains from one sample sequenced in a study of cytomegalovirus exposure and HLA in healthy donors. The PCR used 60 Vbeta and 13 Jbeta primers. Repertoires were generated with immunoSEQ multiplex PCR, while TCRdb's copy carries only in-frame clones and drops some. The sample holds some 190,000 clones, around three quarters seen once. Sample: PBMCs. Receptors originate from a woman aged 25 to 39 in good health and CMV-seropositive.

This clone was recorded once. The chain joins TRBV2 to TRBJ1-2, with D perhaps TRBD1 (6 bases). Between the trimmed V and J ends, which lost 5 bases and 4 bases, there was a span of 11 bases. This CDR3 contains 13 residues. The germline V gene has CDR1 SNHLY and CDR2 FYNNEI. Here the CDR3 DNA reads TGTGCCAGCAGTCCCGACAGGCTCTATGGCTACACCTTC. It codes for CASSPDRLYGYTF.

This chain uses TRBV2 with TRBJ2-5, with D perhaps TRBD2 (6 bases). With 7 bases removed from V and 4 bases from J, the gap between germline ends came to 13 bases. Germline loops: CDR1 SNHLY, CDR2 FYNNEI. The CDR3 is 13 residues long. The CDR3 here is CASNGGRIETQYF. Written as DNA, the CDR3 is TGTGCCAGCAATGGGGGGAGGATAGAGACCCAGTACTTC.

V is TRBV18 and J is TRBJ1-1; a possible D gene is TRBD1 (5 bases). The CDR3 is 14 residues long. CDR1 is KGHSH and CDR2 is LQKENI in the germline V gene. V dropped 2 bases and J dropped 3 bases, with 10 bases sitting between them. Here the CDR3 reads CASSPGGGDTEAFF. The CDR3 bases are TGTGCCAGCTCACCAGGGGGGGGTGACACTGAAGCTTTCTTT.

The chain has TRBV5-6 and TRBJ2-2; D is perhaps TRBD2 (6 bases). This CDR3 region has 15 residues. CDR1 and CDR2 (germline): SGHDT, YYEEEE. The V end was cut by 4 bases, the J end by 0 bases, with 10 bases between. The CDR3 DNA follows: TGTGCCAGCAGCCGGAGGGCCCCGAACACCGGGGAGCTGTTTTTT. It is translated as CASSRRAPNTGELFF.

V usage is TRBV6-6 and J usage is TRBJ2-5, with TRBD2 matching 8 bases. This CDR3 has 16 amino acids. Trimming cost V 0 bases and J 3 bases; bases outside gene matches: 6. Per germline, CDR1 MNHNY and CDR2 SVGAGI (reference sequence). In nucleotides, the CDR3 is TGTGCCAGCAGTTACTCTGGCGGGGGGCCTGAAGAGACCCAGTACTTC. It codes for CASSYSGGGPEETQYF.

The count of this clone is one. The germline gene is not matched at one end of the junction; a read error may be the cause. The chain employs TRBV11-3 and TRBJ2-5, with a weak D call TRBD2 (5 bases). This CDR3 is built from 15 residues. CDR1 and CDR2 (germline): SGHNT, YENEEA. The CDR3 region has the DNA TGTGCCAGCAGCGAAAATGGACTCTCCCAAGAGGCCCAGTACTTC. Translation: CASSENGLSQEAQYF.

The gene calls are TRBV27 and TRBJ2-1, with 9 bases identical to TRBD1. The CDR3 is 14 residues long. With 0 bases clipped from V and 6 bases from J, the junction kept 0 bases outside the gene matches. Germline lookup yields CDR1 MNHEY and CDR2 SMNVEV (reference sequence). Here the CDR3 reads CASSLSTGGNEQFF. CDR3 sequence (DNA): TGTGCCAGCAGTTTATCGACAGGGGGCAATGAGCAGTTCTTC.

CDR3 coding DNA: TGTGCCAGCAGCTTGAAAGGGGGCTCTGGAAACACCATATATTTT. Protein sequence: CASSLKGGSGNTIYF. The genes are TRBV5-6 and TRBJ1-3, with a tentative D call TRBD1 (6 bases). CDR1 SGHDT and CDR2 YYEEEE come from the germline V gene. Trimming stripped 1 base from V and 0 bases from J, with 8 bases between. The CDR3 contains 15 residues.

This clone was seen a few times. The V and J genes are TRBV7-2 and TRBJ1-3; the match to TRBD1 covers 8 bases. Looked up from germline, CDR1 is SGHTA and CDR2 is FQGNSA. Trimming removed 8 bases from V and 4 bases from J; junction bases left unmatched: 13. The CDR3 has 16 amino acids. CDR3 amino acids: CASGPSGGSFGNTIYF. Written as DNA, the CDR3 is TGTGCCAGCGGACCCTCAGGGGGCTCTTTCGGAAACACCATATATTTT.

V usage is TRBV9 and J usage is TRBJ2-5; 9 bases fit TRBD1. CDR1 SGDLS and CDR2 YYNGEE come from the germline V gene. CDR3 length: 15 residues. V gave up 2 bases and J gave up 5 bases; unmatched junction bases: 7. The CDR3 loop is CASSVQTGGGETQYF. CDR3 sequence (DNA): TGTGCCAGCAGCGTTCAAACAGGGGGCGGGGAGACCCAGTACTTC.

The chain carries TRBV30 and TRBJ1-2; D possibly corresponds to TRBD1 (5 bases). V lost 6 bases and J lost 12, with 14 bases in between. Germline V gene data show CDR1 as GTSNPN and CDR2 as SVGIG (reference sequence). CDR3 length equals 10 residues. This CDR3 is CACKRQHHTF. CDR3 bases: TGTGCCTGTAAGCGACAGCACCACACCTTC.

This chain connects TRBV5-1 to TRBJ1-2, with D unclear. The CDR3 length is 16 residues. V lost 3 bases and J 6 bases, leaving 21 bases between the germline ends. The germline gives CDR1 SGHRS, CDR2 YFSETQ. The CDR3 bases are TGCGCCAGCAGCTCTACGGGAGAGGCGTTAATCGATGGCTACACCTTC. Its translation: CASSSTGEALIDGYTF. The complete variable domain, with remaining parts taken from reference TRBV5-1 and TRBJ1-2, reads KAGVTQTPRYLIKTRGQQVTLSCSPISGHRSVSWYQQTPGQGLQFLFEYFSETQRNKGNFPGRFSGRQFSNSRSEMNVSTLELGDSALYLCASSSTGEALIDGYTFGSGTRLTVV.

The chain combines TRBV5-1 with TRBJ1-4; no reliable D call. Per the germline V gene, CDR1 is SGHRS and CDR2 is YFSETQ. The ends were cut back, 3 bases at V and 7 bases at J, with 13 bases in the middle. This CDR3 spans 14 amino acids. The CDR3 region has the DNA TGCGCCAGCAGCTCCCTCGAGGAGGGTGAAAAACTGTTTTTT. Its protein product is CASSSLEEGEKLFF.

V usage is TRBV14 and J usage is TRBJ2-3; 7 positions agree with TRBD2. The CDR3 length is 15 residues. Per the germline V gene, CDR1 is SGHDN and CDR2 is FVKESK. V shed 3 bases, J shed 3 bases, and the junction held 6 bases outside the gene matches. CDR3 residues: CASSQSLALTDTQYF. The CDR3 DNA reads as TGTGCCAGCAGCCAGTCACTAGCGTTAACAGATACGCAGTATTTT.